The table lists the clone carrying this TCR beta chain with a count of one. What it recognizes is unknown. These data originate in a study of T cell responses to AZD1222 COVID-19 vaccine. Findings and caveats of the study: At baseline, seropositivity was found in only six or seven AZD1222 recipients. Spike-specific TCR breadth and depth went up after people got two AZD1222 doses. Clonal diversity may have been underestimated in mostly white British donors.

Germline-derived CDR1 and CDR2 are SGDLS and YYNGEE. V was cut by 0 bases and J by 9 bases, with 10 bases left in between. The CDR3 sequence is 13 residues long. The repertoire was sequenced with immunoSEQ multiplex PCR; TCRdb's copy has only in-frame clones and lacks some. The top ten clones hold more than 9.5% of a sample with some 91,000 clones, around nine tenths of them seen once. The chain recombines TRBV9 with TRBJ1-5, with a weak D call TRBD1 (5 bases). Sequencing was performed on peripheral blood, taken on day 0 of AZD1222 vaccination. The origin of this receptor is an adult in good health. CDR3 in amino acids: CASSVGQFSPQHF. Here the CDR3 DNA reads TGTGCCAGCAGCGTAGGACAGTTCTCGCCCCAGCATTTT.